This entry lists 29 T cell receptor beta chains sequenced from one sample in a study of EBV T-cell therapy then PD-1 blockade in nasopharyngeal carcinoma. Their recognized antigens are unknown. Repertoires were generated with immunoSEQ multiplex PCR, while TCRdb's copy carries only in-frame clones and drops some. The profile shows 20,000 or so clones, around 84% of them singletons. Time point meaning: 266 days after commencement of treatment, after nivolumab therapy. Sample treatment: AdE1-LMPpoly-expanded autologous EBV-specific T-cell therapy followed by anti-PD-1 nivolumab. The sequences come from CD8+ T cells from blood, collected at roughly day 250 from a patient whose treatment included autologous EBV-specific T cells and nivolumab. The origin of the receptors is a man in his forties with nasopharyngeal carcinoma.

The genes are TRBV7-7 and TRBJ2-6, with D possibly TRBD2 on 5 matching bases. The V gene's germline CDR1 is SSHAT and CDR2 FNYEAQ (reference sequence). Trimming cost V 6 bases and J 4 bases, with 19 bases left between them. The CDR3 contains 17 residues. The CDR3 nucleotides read TGTGCCAGCAGTGACGGGATCCCAAGCGGCGGGGCCAACGTCCTGACTTTC. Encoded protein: CASSDGIPSGGANVLTF.

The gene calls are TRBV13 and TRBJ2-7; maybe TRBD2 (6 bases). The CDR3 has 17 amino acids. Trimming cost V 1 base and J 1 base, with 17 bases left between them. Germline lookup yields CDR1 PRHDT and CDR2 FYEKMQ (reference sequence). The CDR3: CASSLVEGRGPSYEQYF. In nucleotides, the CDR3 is TGTGCCAGCAGCTTAGTTGAAGGGCGGGGCCCTTCCTACGAGCAGTACTTC.

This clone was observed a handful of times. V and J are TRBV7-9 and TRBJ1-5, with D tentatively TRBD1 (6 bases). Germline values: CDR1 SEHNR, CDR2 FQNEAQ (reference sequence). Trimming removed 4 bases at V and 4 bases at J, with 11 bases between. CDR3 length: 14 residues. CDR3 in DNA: TGTGCCAGCAGCTACCCAGGGGCGAATCAGCCCCAGCATTTT. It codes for CASSYPGANQPQHF.

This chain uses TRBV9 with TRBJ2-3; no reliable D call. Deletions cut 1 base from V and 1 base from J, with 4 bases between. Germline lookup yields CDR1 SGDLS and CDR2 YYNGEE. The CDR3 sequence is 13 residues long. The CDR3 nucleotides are TGTGCCAGCAGCGTAAAACGCACAGATACGCAGTATTTT. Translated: CASSVKRTDTQYF.

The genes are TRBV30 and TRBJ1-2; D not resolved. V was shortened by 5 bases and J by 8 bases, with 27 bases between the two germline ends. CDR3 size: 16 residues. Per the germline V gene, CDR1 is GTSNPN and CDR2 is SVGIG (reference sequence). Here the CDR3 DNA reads TGTGCCTGGGCCGAAGGGTCTGGGAATGGTAGAGACGGCTACACCTTC. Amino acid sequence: CAWAEGSGNGRDGYTF.

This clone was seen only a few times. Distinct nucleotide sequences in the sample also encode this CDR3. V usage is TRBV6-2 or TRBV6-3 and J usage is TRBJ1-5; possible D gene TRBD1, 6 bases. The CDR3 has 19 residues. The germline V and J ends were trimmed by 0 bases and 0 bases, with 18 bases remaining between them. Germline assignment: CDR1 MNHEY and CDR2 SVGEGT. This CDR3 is CASSYSETGLPYSNQPQHF. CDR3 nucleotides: TGTGCCAGCAGTTACTCAGAGACAGGTCTACCTTATAGCAATCAGCCCCAGCATTTT.

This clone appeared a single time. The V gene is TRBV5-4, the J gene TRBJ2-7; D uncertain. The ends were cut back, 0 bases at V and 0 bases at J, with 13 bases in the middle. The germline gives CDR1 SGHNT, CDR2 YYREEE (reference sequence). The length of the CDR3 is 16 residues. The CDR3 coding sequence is TGTGCCAGCAGCTTGGAATCGCTCTCCAGCTCCTACGAGCAGTACTTC. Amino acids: CASSLESLSSSYEQYF.

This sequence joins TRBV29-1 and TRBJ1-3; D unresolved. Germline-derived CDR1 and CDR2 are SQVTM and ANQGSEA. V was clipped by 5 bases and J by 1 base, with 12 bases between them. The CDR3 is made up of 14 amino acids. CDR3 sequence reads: CSVLPMNSGNTIYF. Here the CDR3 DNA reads TGCAGCGTTCTTCCCATGAATTCTGGAAACACCATATATTTT. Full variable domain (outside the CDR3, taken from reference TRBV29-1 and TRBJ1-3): SAVISQKPSRDICQRGTSLTIQCQVDSQVTMMFWYRQQPGQSLTLIATANQGSEATYESGFVIDKFPISRPNLTFSTLTVSNMSPEDSSIYLCSVLPMNSGNTIYFGEGSWLTVV.

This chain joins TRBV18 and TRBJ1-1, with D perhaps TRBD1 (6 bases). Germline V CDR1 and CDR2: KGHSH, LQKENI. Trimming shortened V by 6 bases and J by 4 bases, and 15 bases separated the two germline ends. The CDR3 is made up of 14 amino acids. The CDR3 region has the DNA TGTGCCAGCTCCTCCGGGGGCTGGGGCACTGAAGCTTTCTTT. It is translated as CASSSGGWGTEAFF.

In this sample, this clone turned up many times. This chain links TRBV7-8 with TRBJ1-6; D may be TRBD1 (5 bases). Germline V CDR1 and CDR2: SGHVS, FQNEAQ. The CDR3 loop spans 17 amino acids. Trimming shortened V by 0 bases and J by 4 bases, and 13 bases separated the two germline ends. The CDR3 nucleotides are TGTGCCAGCAGCTTAGCGTATCAGGGTACTTATAATTCACCCCTCCACTTT. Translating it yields CASSLAYQGTYNSPLHF.

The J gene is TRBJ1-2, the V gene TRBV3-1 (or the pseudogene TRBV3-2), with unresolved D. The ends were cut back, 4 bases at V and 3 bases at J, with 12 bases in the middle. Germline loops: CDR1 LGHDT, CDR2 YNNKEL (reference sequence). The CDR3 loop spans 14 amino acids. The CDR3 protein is CASSRAPGDYGYTF. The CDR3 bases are TGTGCCAGCAGCCGGGCCCCGGGCGACTATGGCTACACCTTC.

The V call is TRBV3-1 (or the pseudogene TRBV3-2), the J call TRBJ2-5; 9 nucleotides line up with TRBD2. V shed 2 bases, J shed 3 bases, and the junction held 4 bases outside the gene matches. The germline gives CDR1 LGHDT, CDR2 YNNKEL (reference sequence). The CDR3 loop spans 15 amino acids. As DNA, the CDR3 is TGTGCCAGCAGCCAAATAGCGGGGGCAAAAGAGACCCAGTACTTC. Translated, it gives CASSQIAGAKETQYF.

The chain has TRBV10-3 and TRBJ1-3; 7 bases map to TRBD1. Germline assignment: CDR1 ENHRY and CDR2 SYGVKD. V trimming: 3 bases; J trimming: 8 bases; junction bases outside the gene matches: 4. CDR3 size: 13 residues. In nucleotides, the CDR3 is TGTGCCATCAGTGATACAGGGGATCACACCATATATTTT. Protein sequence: CAISDTGDHTIYF.

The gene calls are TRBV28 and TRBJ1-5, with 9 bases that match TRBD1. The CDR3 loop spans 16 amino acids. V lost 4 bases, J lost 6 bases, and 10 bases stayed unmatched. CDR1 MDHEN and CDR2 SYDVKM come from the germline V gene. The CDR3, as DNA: TGTGCCAGCAGTTCCGTGTCCCGGGACAGGGTTCAGCCCCAGCATTTT. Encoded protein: CASSSVSRDRVQPQHF.

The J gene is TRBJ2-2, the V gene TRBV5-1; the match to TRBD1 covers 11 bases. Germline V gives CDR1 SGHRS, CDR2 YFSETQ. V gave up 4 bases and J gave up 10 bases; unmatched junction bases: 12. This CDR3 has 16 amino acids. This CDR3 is CASSLRDRGIGLELFF. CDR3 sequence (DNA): TGCGCCAGCAGCCTCCGGGACAGGGGGATAGGCTTGGAGCTGTTTTTT.

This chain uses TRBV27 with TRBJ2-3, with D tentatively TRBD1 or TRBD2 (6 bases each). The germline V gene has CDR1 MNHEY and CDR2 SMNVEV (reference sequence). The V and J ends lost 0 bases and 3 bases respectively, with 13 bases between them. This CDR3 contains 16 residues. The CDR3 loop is CASSLSDGGLTDTQYF. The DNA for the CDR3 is TGTGCCAGCAGTTTATCTGATGGGGGGCTAACAGATACGCAGTATTTT.

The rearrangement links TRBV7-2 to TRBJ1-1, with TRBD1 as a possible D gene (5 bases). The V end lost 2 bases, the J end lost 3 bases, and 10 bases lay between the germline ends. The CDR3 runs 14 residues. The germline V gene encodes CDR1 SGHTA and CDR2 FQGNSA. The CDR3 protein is CASSLLGADTEAFF. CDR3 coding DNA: TGTGCCAGCAGCTTACTAGGGGCCGACACTGAAGCTTTCTTT.

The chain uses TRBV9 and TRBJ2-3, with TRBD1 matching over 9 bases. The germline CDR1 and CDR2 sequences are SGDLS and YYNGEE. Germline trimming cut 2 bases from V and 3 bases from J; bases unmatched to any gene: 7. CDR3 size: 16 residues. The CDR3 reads CASSVTGTGWTDTQYF. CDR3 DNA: TGTGCCAGCAGCGTCACCGGGACAGGGTGGACAGATACGCAGTATTTT. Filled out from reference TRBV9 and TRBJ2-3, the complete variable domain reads DSGVTQTPKHLITATGQRVTLRCSPRSGDLSVYWYQQSLDQGLQFLIQYYNGEERAKGNILERFSAQQFPDLHSELNLSSLELGDSALYFCASSVTGTGWTDTQYFGPGTRLTVL.

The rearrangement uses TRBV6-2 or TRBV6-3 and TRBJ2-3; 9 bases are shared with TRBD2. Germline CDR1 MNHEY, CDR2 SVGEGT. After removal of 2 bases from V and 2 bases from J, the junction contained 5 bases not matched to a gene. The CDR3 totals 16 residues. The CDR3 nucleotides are TGTGCCAGCAGTTACGAAGCGGGGGGATTCACAGATACGCAGTATTTT. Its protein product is CASSYEAGGFTDTQYF.

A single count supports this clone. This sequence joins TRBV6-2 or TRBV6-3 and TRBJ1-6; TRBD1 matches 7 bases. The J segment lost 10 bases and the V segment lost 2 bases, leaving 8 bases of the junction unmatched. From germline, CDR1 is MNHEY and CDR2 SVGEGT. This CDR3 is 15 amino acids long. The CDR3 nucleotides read TGTGCCAGCAGTTACCCCTGGACAGGACACTCACCCCTCCACTTT. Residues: CASSYPWTGHSPLHF.

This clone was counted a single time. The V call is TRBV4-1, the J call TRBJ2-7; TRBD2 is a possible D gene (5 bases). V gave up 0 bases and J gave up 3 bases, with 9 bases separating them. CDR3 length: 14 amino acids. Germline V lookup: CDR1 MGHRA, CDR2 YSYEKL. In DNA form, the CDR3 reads TGCGCCAGCAGCCAAGACGTCGCGGGCTACGAGCAGTACTTC. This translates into CASSQDVAGYEQYF.

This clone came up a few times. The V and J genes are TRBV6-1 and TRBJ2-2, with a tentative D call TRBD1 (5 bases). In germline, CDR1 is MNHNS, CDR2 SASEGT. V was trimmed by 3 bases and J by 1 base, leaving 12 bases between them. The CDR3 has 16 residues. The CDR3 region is CASSESPGQNTGELFF. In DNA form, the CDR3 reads TGTGCCAGCAGTGAGTCCCCCGGACAGAACACCGGGGAGCTGTTTTTT.

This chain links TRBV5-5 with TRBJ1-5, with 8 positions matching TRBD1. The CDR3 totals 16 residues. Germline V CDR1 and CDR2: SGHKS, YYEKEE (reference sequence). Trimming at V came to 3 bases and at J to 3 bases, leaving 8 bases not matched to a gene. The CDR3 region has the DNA TGTGCCAGCAGCTCGGGACAGGATTTGTACAATCAGCCCCAGCATTTT. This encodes CASSSGQDLYNQPQHF.

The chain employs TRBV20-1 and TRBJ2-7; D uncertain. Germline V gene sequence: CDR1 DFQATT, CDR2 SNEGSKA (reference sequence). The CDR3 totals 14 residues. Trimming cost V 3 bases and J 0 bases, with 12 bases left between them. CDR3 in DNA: TGCAGTGCTAGTGGCATATGGGGCTCCTACGAGCAGTACTTC. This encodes CSASGIWGSYEQYF.

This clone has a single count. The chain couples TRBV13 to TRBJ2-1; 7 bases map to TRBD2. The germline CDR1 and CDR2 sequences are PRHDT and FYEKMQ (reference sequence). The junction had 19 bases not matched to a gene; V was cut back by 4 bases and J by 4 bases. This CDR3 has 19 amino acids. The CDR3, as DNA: TGTGCCAGCAGCTCTCGGCAACTAGCGCCTCGACTCGTTTACAATGAGCAGTTCTTC. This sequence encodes CASSSRQLAPRLVYNEQFF.

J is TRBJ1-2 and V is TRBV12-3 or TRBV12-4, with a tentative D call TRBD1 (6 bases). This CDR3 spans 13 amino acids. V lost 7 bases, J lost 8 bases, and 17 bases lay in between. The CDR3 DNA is TGTGCCAGCACCCTGTCAGGGGCACGCGGCTACACCTTC. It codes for CASTLSGARGYTF.

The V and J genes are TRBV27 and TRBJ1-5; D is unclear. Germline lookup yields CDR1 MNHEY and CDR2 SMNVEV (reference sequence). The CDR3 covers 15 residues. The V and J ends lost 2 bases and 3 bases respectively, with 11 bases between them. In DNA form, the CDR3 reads TGTGCCAGCAGTTTAGGAACCGGGTCCAATCAGCCCCAGCATTTT. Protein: CASSLGTGSNQPQHF.

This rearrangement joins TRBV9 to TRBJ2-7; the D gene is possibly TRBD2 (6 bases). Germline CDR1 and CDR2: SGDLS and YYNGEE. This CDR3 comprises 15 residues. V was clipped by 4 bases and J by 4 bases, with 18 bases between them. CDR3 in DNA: TGTGCCAGCAGCTCCGGGACTGCTCTAGGTTACGAGCAGTACTTC. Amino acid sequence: CASSSGTALGYEQYF.

This chain's CDR3 is CATEGGDHTGELFF. The CDR3, as DNA: TGTGCCACCGAGGGGGGGGATCACACCGGGGAGCTGTTTTTT. The V call is TRBV24-1, the J call TRBJ2-2; tentatively, D is TRBD2 (7 bases). CDR1 and CDR2 (germline): KGHDR, SFDVKD. CDR3 length: 14 amino acids. The V end lost 9 bases, the J end lost 3 bases, and 13 bases lay between the germline ends.